This TCR beta chain stems from a study of blood T cell repertoires in COVID-19. Study-level background: From T cells, B-cell-depleted T cells, or PBMCs came the material, which was cDNA or gDNA.

Measured with immunoSEQ multiplex PCR; TCRdb has only the in-frame clones, and not every one. The sample shows around 180,000 clones, about four fifths of them seen only once. Trimming shortened V by 0 bases and J by 1 base, and 7 bases separated the two germline ends. This CDR3 spans 14 amino acids. Germline assignment: CDR1 LGHDT and CDR2 YNNKEL (reference sequence). Recruits, aged about 18 to 95 years, lived in 24 US areas. Participant-reported clinical history was the basis for cohort assignment. Sequenced sample: PBMCs or T cells enriched from blood (not recorded which). This clonotype was obtained from a man aged 50-59 years who had recovered from COVID-19. The chain employs TRBV3-1 (or the pseudogene TRBV3-2) and TRBJ2-7, with a weak D call TRBD1 (6 bases). The CDR3 spells CASSQDDRSYEQYF. The CDR3 nucleotides read TGTGCCAGCAGCCAAGATGACAGGTCCTACGAGCAGTACTTC.